This T cell receptor (beta chain) was observed in a study of blood T cell repertoires in COVID-19. On the study more broadly: From T cells, B-cell-depleted T cells, or PBMCs came the material, which was cDNA or gDNA.

J gave up 8 bases and V 5 bases, and 8 bases lay outside the gene matches. This CDR3 spans 15 amino acids. Germline-derived CDR1 and CDR2 are ENHRY and SYGVKD. Each participant's cohort was designated according to participant-reported clinical history. This table comes from immunoSEQ multiplex PCR, and its TCRdb copy is limited to in-frame clones, with some not included. The table lists 200,000 to 300,000 clones, approximately 83% of them singletons. The J gene is TRBJ1-6, the V gene TRBV10-3; TRBD1 matches at 8 bases. The sequence came from a woman aged 40 to 50 with acute COVID-19. Material: PBMCs or T cells enriched from blood (not recorded which). This CDR3 reads CAISSDREEYSPLHF. The CDR3 nucleotides are TGTGCCATCAGTTCGGACAGGGAGGAGTATTCACCCCTCCACTTT.